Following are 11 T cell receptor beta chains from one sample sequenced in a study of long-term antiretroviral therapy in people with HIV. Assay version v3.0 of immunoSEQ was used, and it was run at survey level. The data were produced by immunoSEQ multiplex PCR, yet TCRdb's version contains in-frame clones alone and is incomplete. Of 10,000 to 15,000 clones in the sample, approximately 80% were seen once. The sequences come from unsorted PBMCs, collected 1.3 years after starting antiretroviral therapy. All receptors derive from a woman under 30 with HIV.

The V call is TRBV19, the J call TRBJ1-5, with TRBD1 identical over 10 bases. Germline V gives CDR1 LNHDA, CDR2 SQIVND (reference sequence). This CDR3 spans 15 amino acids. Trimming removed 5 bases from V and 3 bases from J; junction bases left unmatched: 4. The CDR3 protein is CASSPDRGANQPQHF. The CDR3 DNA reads TGTGCCAGTAGTCCGGACAGGGGGGCCAATCAGCCCCAGCATTTT. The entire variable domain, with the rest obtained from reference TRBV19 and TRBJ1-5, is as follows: DGGITQSPKYLFRKEGQNVTLSCEQNLNHDAMYWYRQDPGQGLRLIYYSQIVNDFQKGDIAEGYSVSREKKESFPLTVTSAQKNPTAFYLCASSPDRGANQPQHFGDGTRLSIL.

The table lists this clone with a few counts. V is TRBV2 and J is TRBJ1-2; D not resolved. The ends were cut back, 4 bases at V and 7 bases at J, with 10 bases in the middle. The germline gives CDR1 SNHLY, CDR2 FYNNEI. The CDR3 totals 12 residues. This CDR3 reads CASSGYGGGYTF. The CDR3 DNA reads TGTGCCAGCAGTGGCTACGGAGGTGGCTACACCTTC.

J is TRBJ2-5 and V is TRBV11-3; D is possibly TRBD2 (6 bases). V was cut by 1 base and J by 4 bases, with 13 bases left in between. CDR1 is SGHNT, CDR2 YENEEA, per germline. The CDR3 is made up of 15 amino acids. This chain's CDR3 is CASSLGTGVGETQYF. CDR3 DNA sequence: TGTGCCAGCAGCTTAGGCACGGGGGTCGGAGAGACCCAGTACTTC. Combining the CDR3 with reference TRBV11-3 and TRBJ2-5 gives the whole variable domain EAGVVQSPRYKIIEKKQPVAFWCNPISGHNTLYWYLQNLGQGPELLIRYENEEAVDDSQLPKDRFSAERLKGVDSTLKIQPAELGDSAVYLCASSLGTGVGETQYFGPGTRLLVL.

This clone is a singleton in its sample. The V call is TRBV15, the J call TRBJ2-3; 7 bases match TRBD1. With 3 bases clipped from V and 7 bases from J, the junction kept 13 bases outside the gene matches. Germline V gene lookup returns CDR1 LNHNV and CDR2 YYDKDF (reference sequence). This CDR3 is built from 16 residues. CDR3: CATSSQGDLLRNTQYF. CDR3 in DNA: TGTGCCACCAGCAGCCAGGGGGACCTTTTACGGAATACGCAGTATTTT.

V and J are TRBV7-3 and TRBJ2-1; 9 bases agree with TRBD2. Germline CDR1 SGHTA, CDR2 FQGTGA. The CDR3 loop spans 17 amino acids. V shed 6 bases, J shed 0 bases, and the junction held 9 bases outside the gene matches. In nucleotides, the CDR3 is TGTGCCAGCAGGCTGGGGCTAGCGGGGAGCTCCTACAATGAGCAGTTCTTC. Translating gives CASRLGLAGSSYNEQFF.

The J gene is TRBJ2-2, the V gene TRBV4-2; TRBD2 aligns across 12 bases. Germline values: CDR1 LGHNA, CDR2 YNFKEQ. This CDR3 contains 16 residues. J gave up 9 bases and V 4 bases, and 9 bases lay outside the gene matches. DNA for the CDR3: TGTGCCAGCAGCCTACTCGGACTAGCGGGGTCGAGGGAGCTGTTTTTT. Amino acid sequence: CASSLLGLAGSRELFF.

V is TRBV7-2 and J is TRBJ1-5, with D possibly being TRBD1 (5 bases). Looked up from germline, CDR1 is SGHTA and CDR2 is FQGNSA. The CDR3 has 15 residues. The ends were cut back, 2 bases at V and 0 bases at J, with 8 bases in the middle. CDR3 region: CASSLQGGSNQPQHF. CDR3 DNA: TGTGCCAGCAGCTTACAGGGAGGTAGCAATCAGCCCCAGCATTTT.

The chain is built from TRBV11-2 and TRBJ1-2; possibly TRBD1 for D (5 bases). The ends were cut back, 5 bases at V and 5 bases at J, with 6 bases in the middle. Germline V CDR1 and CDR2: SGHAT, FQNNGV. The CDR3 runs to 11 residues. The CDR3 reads CASSQGYGYTF. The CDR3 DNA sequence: TGTGCCAGCAGCCAGGGTTATGGCTACACCTTC.

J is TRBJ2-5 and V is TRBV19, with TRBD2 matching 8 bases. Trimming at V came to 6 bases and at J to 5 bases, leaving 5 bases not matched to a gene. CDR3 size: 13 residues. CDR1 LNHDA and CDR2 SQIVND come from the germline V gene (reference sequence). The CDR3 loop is CASRGTSFETQYF. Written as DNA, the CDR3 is TGTGCCAGTAGGGGGACTAGTTTTGAGACCCAGTACTTC.

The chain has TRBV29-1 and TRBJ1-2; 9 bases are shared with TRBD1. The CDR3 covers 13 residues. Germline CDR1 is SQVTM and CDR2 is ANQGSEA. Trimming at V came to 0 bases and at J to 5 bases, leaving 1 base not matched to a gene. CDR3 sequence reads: CSVEEGTGYGYTF. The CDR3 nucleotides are TGCAGCGTTGAAGAAGGGACAGGGTATGGCTACACCTTC.

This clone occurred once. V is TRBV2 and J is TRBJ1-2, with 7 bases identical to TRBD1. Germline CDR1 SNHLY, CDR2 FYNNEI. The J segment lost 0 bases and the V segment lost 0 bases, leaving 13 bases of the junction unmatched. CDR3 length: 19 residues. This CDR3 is CASSEALPDRTFSNYGYTF. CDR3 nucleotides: TGTGCCAGCAGTGAAGCGCTTCCGGACAGGACTTTTTCTAACTATGGCTACACCTTC.